A selection of T cell receptor beta chains follows, all from one sample in a study of T-cell reconstitution after alpha-beta-depleted transplantation in children. TCRdb itself ran the PCR reads through MiXCR, one entry per CDR3 protein. Of 400,000 to 500,000 distinct CDR3 sequences listed, about a tenth were seen once; the top ten hold roughly 5.1%. The sequenced sample was PBMCs from the stem cell graft donor, obtained from the stem cell graft. These receptors were obtained from a human donor who donated a stem cell graft to a child with acute myeloid leukemia. Both conserved end residues are part of each CDR3.

V | length | CDR3
TRBV20-1 | 15 | CSAREEGLSNSPLHF
TRBV4-2 | 16 | CASSQGGELGDYGYTF
TRBV25-1 | 20 | CASPVQPYPPDKGSYNEQFF
TRBV12-3/TRBV12-4 | 13 | CASSLNGGGEQFF
TRBV20-1 | 14 | CSPGVGQGNQPQHF
TRBV12-3/TRBV12-4 | 14 | CASTQRGQVNEQFF
TRBV20-1 | 13 | CSATTPLEQPQHF
TRBV20-1 | 15 | CSARSLNPSNQPQHF
TRBV7-9 | 12 | CASTPPTGELFF
TRBV3-1 | 12 | CASLDRRETQYF
TRBV12-3/TRBV12-4 | 14 | CASSLGQGAVPLHF
TRBV3-1 | 16 | CASSQSITSGSYEQYF
TRBV20-1 | 14 | CSASGRGREETQYF
TRBV5-6 | 15 | CASSLITGYDSPLHF
TRBV7-2 | 17 | CASSITLAGGVTGELFF
TRBV11-2 | 12 | CASSLTQETQYF
TRBV5-1 | 15 | CASNKGQGETDTQYF
TRBV12-3/TRBV12-4 | 15 | CASSPSGARTDTQYF
TRBV18 | 14 | CASSMASGANVLTF
TRBV19 | 13 | CASSTGNSLPAFF
TRBV10-1 | 16 | CASSEEPGTGRNEQFF
TRBV10-3 | 15 | CAISGQGANTGELFF
TRBV29-1 | 13 | CSALGQGAETQYF
TRBV29-1 | 15 | CSVGQPTGSSYEQYF
TRBV7-2 | 16 | CASSLVGTGGNQPQHF
TRBV6-8 | 17 | CASSYDGTSGRNNEQFF
TRBV10-3 | 13 | CAIRDPRADTQYF
TRBV7-2 | 16 | CASSPRGLAGVGEQFF
TRBV5-1 | 13 | CASSSSGYNEQFF
TRBV5-5 | 14 | CASSSPIYSVGQFF
TRBV29-1 | 14 | CSVEAGGDLWTQYF
TRBV29-1 | 15 | CSASGGTRSNEKLFF
TRBV7-2 | 14 | CASSLMRGTYEQYF
TRBV7-6 | 12 | CATGANTDTQYF
TRBV7-6 | 14 | CASSFMGSVDEQYF
TRBV29-1 | 12 | CSAKALNEKLFF